These 19 T cell receptor beta chains originate from one sample sequenced in a study of blood T cells in healthy people across ages. Through a sample-barcoded 5' primer and a J-beta primer mix, a second PCR was run for roughly 7 to 11 cycles. TCRdb fed the 5' RACE reads into MiXCR, producing one record per CDR3 protein. The sample shows approximately 880,000 distinct CDR3 sequences, 48% of them seen only once. The sample taken for sequencing was blood. The receptors derive from a man aged 25 to 40 in good health.

This chain links TRBV20-1 with TRBJ2-7, with 8 bases fitting TRBD2. The DNA end lines up better with TRBJ2-5; the J call may be wrong. The germline V gene encodes CDR1 DFQATT and CDR2 SNEGSKA (reference sequence). The CDR3 covers 15 residues. The CDR3 bases are TGCAGTGCTAGAGATCGGGGGGGGTTAGGAGAGACCCAGTACTTC. Its protein is CSARDRGGLGETQYF.

The chain links TRBV24-1 to TRBJ2-3, with D uncertain. Germline V gene data show CDR1 as KGHDR and CDR2 as SFDVKD. V lost 4 bases and J 2 bases, leaving 6 bases between the germline ends. This CDR3 contains 13 residues. The CDR3 reads CATSDRATDTQYF. CDR3 in DNA: TGTGCCACCAGTGACCGAGCCACAGATACGCAGTATTTT.

About this clonotype: A much larger clone is a single base away; this may be a read error. Written as DNA, the CDR3 is TGTGCCAGCAGCCAGGGTCGAACAGGGGAAGGCTACACCTTC. This sequence encodes CASSQGRTGEGYTF. This rearrangement joins TRBV4-2 to TRBJ1-2, with 7 bases aligning to TRBD1. The CDR3 contains 14 residues. After removal of 3 bases from V and 8 bases from J, the junction contained 9 bases not matched to a gene. The germline V gene encodes CDR1 LGHNA and CDR2 YNFKEQ.

This clonotype was observed many times. J is TRBJ1-1 and V is TRBV12-3 or TRBV12-4; D is possibly TRBD1 (5 bases). The CDR3 sequence is 13 residues long. Trimming stripped 5 bases from V and 1 base from J, with 8 bases between. The CDR3 region is CASSAQGNTEAFF. The CDR3 region has the DNA TGTGCCAGCAGTGCCCAGGGGAACACTGAAGCTTTCTTT.

The V and J genes are TRBV20-1 and TRBJ2-4, with 16 bases matching TRBD2. Gene TRBJ2-7 matches the end of the DNA better, so the J call may be wrong. This CDR3 is 16 amino acids long. Germline V gene lookup returns CDR1 DFQATT and CDR2 SNEGSKA (reference sequence). CDR3 amino acids: CSASGTSGGDRYEQYF. DNA for the CDR3: TGCAGTGCTAGTGGGACTAGCGGGGGGGATCGCTACGAGCAGTACTTC.

The chain employs TRBV19 and TRBJ1-2; D remains ambiguous. CDR3 size: 14 residues. Germline CDR1 is LNHDA and CDR2 is SQIVND (reference sequence). V was pared by 11 bases and J by 2 bases, with 18 bases between. The CDR3 bases are TGTGCCTGTACGGGCAGAGGCGAGAACTATGGCTACACCTTC. Amino acid sequence: CACTGRGENYGYTF.

A few counts support this clonotype. The J gene is TRBJ1-1, the V gene TRBV7-2, with a tentative D call TRBD1 (6 bases). Germline V lookup: CDR1 SGHTA, CDR2 FQGNSA. V was trimmed by 6 bases and J by 4 bases, leaving 12 bases between them. The CDR3 has 13 amino acids. CDR3 sequence reads: CASRTGLFTEAFF. In nucleotides, the CDR3 is TGTGCCAGCAGGACAGGATTGTTCACTGAAGCTTTCTTT.

Ten or more counts support this clonotype. The chain combines TRBV11-2 with TRBJ2-1, with TRBD2 as a possible D gene (6 bases). Deletions cut 8 bases from V and 7 bases from J, with 18 bases between. The CDR3 is made up of 14 amino acids. The V gene's germline CDR1 is SGHAT and CDR2 FQNNGV. CDR3 loop: CASLQAGPGNEQFF. CDR3 DNA sequence: TGTGCCAGCCTTCAAGCGGGCCCTGGGAATGAGCAGTTCTTC.

V and J are TRBV28 and TRBJ1-1; D uncertain. This CDR3 comprises 15 residues. V was shortened by 1 base and J by 0 bases, with 9 bases between the two germline ends. Germline V gene lookup returns CDR1 MDHEN and CDR2 SYDVKM. CDR3 residues: CASSLLQNVNTEAFF. In nucleotides, the CDR3 is TGTGCCAGCAGTTTATTGCAGAATGTGAACACTGAAGCTTTCTTT.

The chain couples TRBV3-1 to TRBJ2-5, with D possibly matching TRBD2 (5 bases). The V and J ends lost 1 base and 5 bases respectively, with 11 bases between them. Germline V lookup: CDR1 LGHDT, CDR2 YNNKEL (reference sequence). The CDR3 loop spans 14 amino acids. CDR3 region: CASSQVVEDETQYF. The CDR3 DNA is TGTGCCAGCAGCCAAGTTGTGGAGGATGAGACCCAGTACTTC.

The chain employs TRBV3-1 and TRBJ2-4; possibly TRBD1 for D (5 bases). The CDR3 consists of 15 residues. Between the trimmed V and J ends, which lost 1 base and 3 bases, there was a span of 10 bases. Germline values: CDR1 LGHDT, CDR2 YNNKEL (reference sequence). The CDR3 DNA sequence: TGTGCCAGCAGCCAAGGCCAGGGAATCAAAAACATTCAGTACTTC. Residues: CASSQGQGIKNIQYF.

This clonotype was observed a few times. The chain recombines TRBV20-1 with TRBJ1-2; D is unclear. The germline gives CDR1 DFQATT, CDR2 SNEGSKA (reference sequence). Trimming left V 2 bases short and J 6 bases short, with 16 bases between. The CDR3 totals 14 residues. The CDR3 DNA is TGCAGTGCTAGATGGCTAGGCCCACGACATGGCTACACCTTC. Translation: CSARWLGPRHGYTF.

The sample holds a few counts of this clonotype. The V call is TRBV3-1, the J call TRBJ1-5; D gene ambiguous. This CDR3 spans 15 amino acids. Trimming took off 2 bases at V and 7 bases at J, with 15 bases between the two ends. Looked up from germline, CDR1 is LGHDT and CDR2 is YNNKEL (reference sequence). The CDR3, as DNA: TGTGCCAGCAGCCAAAGTTGGGCGACTGTGCAGCCCCAGCATTTT. Translation: CASSQSWATVQPQHF.

This clonotype was recorded once. The chain combines TRBV7-9 with TRBJ2-2; 9 bases map to TRBD1. Losses at the gene ends were 5 bases for V and 7 bases for J; bases not matched to a gene: 11. Germline V CDR1 and CDR2: SEHNR, FQNEAQ (reference sequence). The CDR3 contains 16 residues. CDR3 in amino acids: CASSHGPGQGIGELFF. CDR3 nucleotide sequence: TGTGCCAGCAGCCACGGACCGGGACAGGGTATCGGGGAGCTGTTTTTT.

The sample holds a few counts of this clonotype. This chain connects TRBV6-1 to TRBJ2-1; D gene unclear. The germline gives CDR1 MNHNS, CDR2 SASEGT. The V and J ends lost 2 bases and 0 bases respectively, with 11 bases between them. This CDR3 contains 16 residues. CDR3 sequence reads: CASSELASLSYNEQFF. The DNA for the CDR3 is TGTGCCAGCAGTGAACTCGCCAGCCTCTCCTACAATGAGCAGTTCTTC.

In regard to this clonotype: The junction and the germline gene differ at one end; a read error may be behind it. J is TRBJ2-1 and V is TRBV9, with D possibly matching TRBD2 (7 bases). Germline V gene sequence: CDR1 SGDLS, CDR2 YYNGEE. The CDR3 has 15 residues. The CDR3 DNA is TGTGCCAGCAGCCTAGGGGGGGGCTCCTACAATGGGCAGTTCTTC. Residues: CASSLGGGSYNGQFF.

This clonotype was detected only a few times. The chain links TRBV4-2 to TRBJ2-6, with D hard to call. Germline CDR1 is LGHNA and CDR2 is YNFKEQ. Trimming left V 4 bases short and J 1 base short, with 11 bases between. The CDR3 is 16 amino acids. The CDR3: CASSLSRQSGANVLTF. DNA for the CDR3: TGTGCCAGCAGCCTATCGAGACAATCTGGGGCCAACGTCCTGACTTTC.

This chain connects TRBV28 to TRBJ2-7; the match to TRBD1 covers 7 bases. CDR1 is MDHEN and CDR2 is SYDVKM in the germline V gene. The CDR3 contains 15 residues. J gave up 6 bases and V 5 bases, and 13 bases lay outside the gene matches. The CDR3 here is CASSTLQGTTCEQYF. The CDR3 DNA reads as TGTGCCAGCAGTACTCTACAGGGGACGACCTGCGAGCAGTACTTC.

The table lists this clonotype with a count of one. This chain links TRBV7-9 with TRBJ1-3, with 10 bases matching TRBD1. The CDR3 consists of 18 residues. V dropped 5 bases and J dropped 3; count of bases not matched to a gene: 13. Germline CDR1 is SEHNR and CDR2 is FQNEAQ (reference sequence). The CDR3 coding sequence is TGTGCCAGCAGCCCATTGACTAAGACAGGGGGCGGTGGAAACACCATATATTTT. It translates to CASSPLTKTGGGGNTIYF.